Shown below are 14 T cell receptor beta chains from a single sample sequenced in a study of blood T cell repertoires in COVID-19. Method: immunoSEQ multiplex PCR; TCRdb's copy keeps in-frame clones and lacks some. The top ten hold approximately 6% of the sample, which has 280,000 or so clones, roughly 87% seen once. Sequencing was carried out using PBMCs or T cells enriched from blood (not recorded which). The receptor set was obtained from a woman aged 40-49 years who had recovered from COVID-19.

The gene calls are TRBV10-3 and TRBJ2-1; 8 bases are a match to TRBD2. This CDR3 region has 14 residues. Unmatched junction bases numbered 6, after V lost 2 bases and J lost 9 bases. Germline lookup yields CDR1 ENHRY and CDR2 SYGVKD. CDR3 nucleotides: TGTGCCATCAGTGAGGAGAGCGGGAGCGCTGAGCAGTTCTTC. Its translation is CAISEESGSAEQFF.

J is TRBJ2-7 and V is TRBV28; 11 nucleotides match TRBD1. Losses at the gene ends were 7 bases for V and 0 bases for J; bases not matched to a gene: 8. CDR1 is MDHEN and CDR2 is SYDVKM in the germline V gene. The CDR3 is made up of 16 amino acids. The CDR3 DNA is TGTGCCAGCACCCGAAGGGGGACAGGGGGCTCCTACGAGCAGTACTTC. As protein: CASTRRGTGGSYEQYF.

DNA of the CDR3: TGTGCCAGCAGCGTAGCTACCCCGGGGGTCGGCGAGCAGTACTTC. Translating it yields CASSVATPGVGEQYF. The V gene is TRBV9, the J gene TRBJ2-7, with D possibly being TRBD2 (6 bases). V shed 0 bases and J shed 6 bases, with 16 bases lying between them. CDR1 is SGDLS, CDR2 YYNGEE, per germline. CDR3 size: 15 residues. The full variable domain, its missing parts supplied by reference TRBV9 and TRBJ2-7, is DSGVTQTPKHLITATGQRVTLRCSPRSGDLSVYWYQQSLDQGLQFLIQYYNGEERAKGNILERFSAQQFPDLHSELNLSSLELGDSALYFCASSVATPGVGEQYFGPGTRLTVT.

The count of this clone is one. The V and J genes are TRBV6-2 or TRBV6-3 and TRBJ2-1; the match to TRBD2 covers 10 bases. This CDR3 spans 15 amino acids. V shed 2 bases, J shed 2 bases, and the junction held 0 bases outside the gene matches. Germline V lookup: CDR1 MNHEY, CDR2 SVGEGT. The CDR3 region is CASSYTSGAYNEQFF. CDR3 in DNA: TGTGCCAGCAGTTACACTAGCGGGGCCTACAATGAGCAGTTCTTC.

The chain links TRBV2 to TRBJ1-5; 7 bases are a match to TRBD1. The CDR3 loop spans 13 amino acids. Germline-derived CDR1 and CDR2 are SNHLY and FYNNEI. J gave up 4 bases and V 7 bases, and 4 bases lay outside the gene matches. The CDR3 DNA reads as TGTGCCAGCAAGGGACAGCAAAATCAGCCCCAGCATTTT. Residues: CASKGQQNQPQHF.

V is TRBV5-1 and J is TRBJ2-2; TRBD2 matches at 10 bases. Germline CDR1 is SGHRS and CDR2 is YFSETQ. V gave up 0 bases and J gave up 5 bases; unmatched junction bases: 4. This CDR3 spans 16 amino acids. CDR3 amino acids: CASSLGLAGDTGELFF. CDR3 DNA: TGCGCCAGCAGCTTGGGTCTAGCGGGAGATACCGGGGAGCTGTTTTTT. The full variable domain, with the rest looked up from reference TRBV5-1 and TRBJ2-2, is KAGVTQTPRYLIKTRGQQVTLSCSPISGHRSVSWYQQTPGQGLQFLFEYFSETQRNKGNFPGRFSGRQFSNSRSEMNVSTLELGDSALYLCASSLGLAGDTGELFFGEGSRLTVL.

This clone was observed at least ten times. The chain couples TRBV27 to TRBJ2-2; 11 positions agree with TRBD2. V shed 4 bases, J shed 3 bases, and the junction held 7 bases outside the gene matches. The CDR3 has 17 amino acids. Germline V lookup: CDR1 MNHEY, CDR2 SMNVEV (reference sequence). CDR3 DNA sequence: TGTGCCAGCAGTTCAGACCCGGGACTAGCGGACACCGGGGAGCTGTTTTTT. Translation gives CASSSDPGLADTGELFF.

This clone has a single count. This chain uses TRBV2 with TRBJ2-3; no reliable D call. Trimming pared 7 bases from V and 8 bases from J, leaving 16 bases between. This CDR3 contains 13 residues. Germline lookup yields CDR1 SNHLY and CDR2 FYNNEI. The CDR3 reads CASNSPSTFTQYF. The CDR3 bases are TGTGCCAGCAATAGCCCCTCAACCTTTACGCAGTATTTT.

V usage is TRBV4-2 and J usage is TRBJ2-5; possible D gene TRBD1, 6 bases. The germline V gene encodes CDR1 LGHNA and CDR2 YNFKEQ. There are 13 residues in the CDR3. The V end lost 8 bases, the J end lost 5 bases, and 15 bases lay between the germline ends. CDR3 sequence (DNA): TGTGCCAGCCAGGGGAGCCCCGGGGAGACCCAGTACTTC. Its protein is CASQGSPGETQYF.

The rearrangement joins TRBV25-1 to TRBJ2-3; D unresolved. Germline values: CDR1 MGHDK, CDR2 SYGVNS. This CDR3 has 11 residues. The germline V and J ends were trimmed by 3 bases and 9 bases, with 7 bases remaining between them. The CDR3 sequence: CASSDPVTQYF. The CDR3, as DNA: TGTGCCAGCAGTGACCCGGTGACGCAGTATTTT.

This clone was detected only once. The chain joins TRBV6-6 to TRBJ2-7; 8 positions agree with TRBD1. The germline V gene encodes CDR1 MNHNY and CDR2 SVGAGI (reference sequence). V shed 6 bases and J 2 bases; nucleotides not matched to a gene: 6. This CDR3 is 14 amino acids long. CDR3 nucleotide sequence: TGTGCCAGCAGATCCCGGGACAGGACCTACGAGCAGTACTTC. Encoded protein: CASRSRDRTYEQYF.

The V call is TRBV30, the J call TRBJ1-2; D remains unclear. CDR1 is GTSNPN and CDR2 is SVGIG in the germline V gene (reference sequence). Trimming removed 0 bases at V and 2 bases at J, with 16 bases between. CDR3 length: 16 amino acids. CDR3 loop: CAWSVVRRVVNYGYTF. CDR3 nucleotide sequence: TGTGCCTGGAGTGTAGTTCGACGGGTTGTGAACTATGGCTACACCTTC. Supplemented by reference TRBV30 and TRBJ1-2, the full variable domain reads SQTIHQWPATLVQPVGSPLSLECTVEGTSNPNLYWYRQAAGRGLQLLFYSVGIGQISSEVPQNLSASRPQDRQFILSSKKLLLSDSGFYLCAWSVVRRVVNYGYTFGSGTRLTVV.

The rearrangement joins TRBV5-1 to TRBJ2-5; 11 bases agree with TRBD1. The CDR3 contains 14 residues. The germline CDR1 and CDR2 sequences are SGHRS and YFSETQ. Unmatched junction bases numbered 8, after V lost 4 bases and J lost 9 bases. Here the CDR3 reads CASSAGTGGEAQYF. The CDR3 DNA is TGCGCCAGCAGCGCAGGGACAGGGGGTGAGGCCCAGTACTTC.

This clone was detected many times. The genes are TRBV29-1 and TRBJ1-2; 7 bases fit TRBD1. The CDR3 runs 14 residues. From germline, CDR1 is SQVTM and CDR2 ANQGSEA. Trimming removed 1 base from V and 5 bases from J; junction bases left unmatched: 7. The CDR3 sequence: CSVEGQGVPYGYTF. The CDR3 DNA is TGCAGCGTTGAAGGCCAGGGGGTCCCGTATGGCTACACCTTC.